These 16 T cell receptor beta chains were sequenced from one sample in a study of blood T cells in healthy people across ages. Sample-barcoded 5' priming and a J-beta primer mix drove a second PCR of about 6 to 11 cycles. TCRdb re-analysed the 5' RACE reads in MiXCR, keeping a single row per CDR3 protein. The sample consists of approximately 790,000 distinct CDR3 sequences, 55% to 65% of them appearing once. Sequencing input: blood. The receptors come from a young man in good health.

The chain recombines TRBV15 with TRBJ1-1, with D possibly being TRBD1 (5 bases). The CDR3 totals 14 residues. V lost 5 bases and J lost 3, with 13 bases in between. Looked up from germline, CDR1 is LNHNV and CDR2 is YYDKDF (reference sequence). CDR3 residues: CATSRLGGDTEAFF. Here the CDR3 DNA reads TGTGCCACCAGCCGGTTGGGAGGGGACACTGAAGCTTTCTTT.

The gene calls are TRBV20-1 and TRBJ2-4; D is possibly TRBD1 (5 bases). With the DNA end fitting TRBJ2-7 better, the J assignment may be wrong. CDR3 size: 12 residues. Germline V gives CDR1 DFQATT, CDR2 SNEGSKA (reference sequence). The CDR3 sequence is CSAGAAGYEQYF. In nucleotides, the CDR3 is TGCAGTGCAGGGGCCGCCGGGTACGAGCAGTACTTC.

The chain uses TRBV9 and TRBJ2-1; 8 bases agree with TRBD2. In germline, CDR1 is SGDLS, CDR2 YYNGEE. This CDR3 spans 17 amino acids. The J segment lost 5 bases and the V segment lost 2 bases, leaving 12 bases of the junction unmatched. The CDR3 loop reads CASSVQSGTRVHNEQFF. In DNA, the CDR3 is TGTGCCAGCAGCGTCCAGTCCGGGACTAGAGTTCACAATGAGCAGTTCTTC.

The chain joins TRBV10-3 to TRBJ2-5; maybe TRBD1 (6 bases). The V end lost 4 bases, the J end lost 3 bases, and 12 bases lay between the germline ends. CDR3 length: 14 residues. Per the germline V gene, CDR1 is ENHRY and CDR2 is SYGVKD. The CDR3 DNA reads TGTGCCATCAGTGGGGGGCGAGAAGAAGAGACCCAGTACTTC. It encodes CAISGGREEETQYF.

The CDR3 spells CSVVNSGRAFEQYF. As DNA, the CDR3 is TGCAGCGTTGTTAATAGCGGGAGGGCCTTCGAGCAGTACTTC. The chain couples TRBV29-1 to TRBJ2-7, with TRBD2 matching 11 bases. The length of the CDR3 is 14 residues. The V segment lost 4 bases and the J segment 6 bases; nucleotides outside the gene matches: 8. Per germline, CDR1 SQVTM and CDR2 ANQGSEA.

The chain has TRBV9 and TRBJ2-1, with TRBD1 matching 7 bases. This CDR3 has 16 residues. Germline V gene sequence: CDR1 SGDLS, CDR2 YYNGEE. J lost 0 bases, V lost 3 bases, and 6 bases had no gene match. The CDR3 bases are TGTGCCAGCAGCGAGAGAGGGGGCTACTCCTACAATGAGCAGTTCTTC. It specifies CASSERGGYSYNEQFF.

The chain is built from TRBV6-6 and TRBJ2-2; 10 nucleotides align to TRBD2. CDR1 is MNHNY, CDR2 SVGAGI, per germline (reference sequence). This CDR3 comprises 16 residues. The trim removed 6 bases at V and 0 bases at J, leaving 4 bases unmatched. The CDR3 DNA is TGTGCCAGCAGGGACACTAGCGGGGCGAACACCGGGGAGCTGTTTTTT. Encoded protein: CASRDTSGANTGELFF.

The chain recombines TRBV4-1 with TRBJ2-1, with D unresolved. Germline-derived CDR1 and CDR2 are MGHRA and YSYEKL. CDR3 length equals 13 residues. The V end lost 1 base, the J end lost 7 bases, and 8 bases lay between the germline ends. In DNA form, the CDR3 reads TGCGCCAGCAGCCAAGGATGGCGGAATGAGCAGTTCTTC. Protein: CASSQGWRNEQFF.

In regard to this clonotype: A much larger clone differs by one base, so this may be a read error. The rearrangement links TRBV29-1 to TRBJ2-7; D is perhaps TRBD1 or TRBD2 (5 bases each). V was cut by 5 bases and J by 7 bases, with 18 bases left in between. CDR1 is SQVTM and CDR2 is ANQGSEA in the germline V gene. This CDR3 contains 13 residues. Written as DNA, the CDR3 is TGCAGCGTTAATGGACTGGGGGATAGGGAGCAGTACTTC. Protein sequence: CSVNGLGDREQYF.

J is TRBJ2-7 and V is TRBV28; perhaps TRBD1 as D (8 bases). CDR1 is MDHEN and CDR2 is SYDVKM in the germline V gene. The V end lost 10 bases, the J end lost 4 bases, and 20 bases lay between the germline ends. The CDR3 runs to 14 residues. The CDR3 sequence: CATRGGQVNYEQYF. In DNA form, the CDR3 reads TGTGCCACCCGCGGGGGACAGGTAAATTACGAGCAGTACTTC.

The rearrangement uses TRBV6-1 and TRBJ1-6, with 8 bases fitting TRBD1. The germline gives CDR1 MNHNS, CDR2 SASEGT. V was pared by 6 bases and J by 3 bases, with 7 bases of the junction left unmatched. This CDR3 has 16 amino acids. DNA of the CDR3: TGTGCCAGCAGCCAGACAGGGGCCCTCTATAATTCACCCCTCCACTTT. Its translation is CASSQTGALYNSPLHF.

V is TRBV7-9 and J is TRBJ1-2; tentative D call: TRBD1 (5 bases). Germline V CDR1 and CDR2: SEHNR, FQNEAQ (reference sequence). V was cut by 5 bases and J by 2 bases, with 15 bases left in between. This CDR3 has 15 amino acids. As DNA, the CDR3 is TGTGCCAGCAGCACCCCGGTTGACAGCAACTATGGCTACACCTTC. Its protein is CASSTPVDSNYGYTF.

The chain combines TRBV6-2 or TRBV6-3 with TRBJ1-1; D is uncertain. In germline, CDR1 is MNHEY, CDR2 SVGEGT. The CDR3 runs 14 residues. The V end was cut by 1 base, the J end by 8 bases, with 14 bases between. CDR3 residues: CASSYLLRDGEAFF. The CDR3 DNA sequence: TGTGCCAGCAGTTACTTATTGCGCGACGGCGAAGCTTTCTTT.

The V gene is TRBV12-3 or TRBV12-4, the J gene TRBJ2-5; TRBD1 is a possible D gene (5 bases). This CDR3 has 14 amino acids. Trimming took 3 bases from V and 2 from J, leaving 10 bases between them. This CDR3 is CASSFQGKQETQYF. CDR3 sequence (DNA): TGTGCCAGCAGTTTTCAGGGAAAGCAAGAGACCCAGTACTTC.

The CDR3: CASSPPRTGGYEQYF. In DNA, the CDR3 is TGTGCCAGCAGTCCTCCCCGGACAGGGGGTTACGAGCAGTACTTC. V is TRBV28 and J is TRBJ2-7, with 10 bases aligning to TRBD1. CDR1 and CDR2 from the germline V gene are MDHEN and SYDVKM. The CDR3 runs to 15 residues. The ends lost 5 bases at V and 4 bases at J; junction bases unmatched: 8.

V gene TRBV20-1 combines with J gene TRBJ2-1; D unresolved. The CDR3 runs to 13 residues. Germline loops: CDR1 DFQATT, CDR2 SNEGSKA (reference sequence). Trimming took 6 bases from V and 5 from J, leaving 14 bases between them. The CDR3 bases are TGCAGTGCACCGGGTCCAATCGACAATGAGCAGTTCTTC. As protein: CSAPGPIDNEQFF.